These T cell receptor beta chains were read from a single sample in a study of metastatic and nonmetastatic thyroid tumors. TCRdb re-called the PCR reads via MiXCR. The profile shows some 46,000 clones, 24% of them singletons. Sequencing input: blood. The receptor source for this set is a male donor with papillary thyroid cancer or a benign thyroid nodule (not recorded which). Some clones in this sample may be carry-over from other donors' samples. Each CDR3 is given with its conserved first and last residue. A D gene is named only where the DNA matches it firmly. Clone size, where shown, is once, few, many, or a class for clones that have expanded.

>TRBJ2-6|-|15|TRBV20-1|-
CSAPRGGTGANVLTF
TGCAGTGCCCCAAGAGGGGGAACTGGGGCCAACGTCCTGACTTTC
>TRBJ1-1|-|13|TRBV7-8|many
CASSPGSPLVSFF
TGTGCCAGCAGCCCCGGGTCACCCTTGGTGTCCTTCTTT
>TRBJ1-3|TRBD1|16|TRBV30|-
CAWSARTGAMGNTIYF
TGTGCCTGGAGTGCTCGGACAGGGGCCATGGGAAACACCATATATTTT
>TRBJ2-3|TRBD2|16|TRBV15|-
CATSRGTGGQTDTQYF
TGTGCCACCAGCAGAGGGACGGGGGGGCAGACAGATACGCAGTATTTT
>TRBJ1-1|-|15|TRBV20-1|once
CSVLSTAAPEFEAFF
TGCAGTGTACTCTCGACGGCCGCCCCCGAGTTTGAAGCTTTCTTT
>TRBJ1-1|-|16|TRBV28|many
CASSLPGSGSNTEAFF
TGTGCCAGCAGTCTCCCCGGGTCAGGGTCGAACACTGAAGCTTTCTTT
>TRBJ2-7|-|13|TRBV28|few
CASTPAGKYEQYF
TGTGCCAGTACGCCAGCGGGCAAGTACGAGCAGTACTTC
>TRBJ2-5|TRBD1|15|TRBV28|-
CASSPGDRAVETQYF
TGTGCCAGCAGTCCCGGGGACAGGGCGGTAGAGACCCAGTACTTC
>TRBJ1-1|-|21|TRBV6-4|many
CASSDPGATDINGNRNPEAFF
TGTGCCAGCAGTGATCCCGGAGCAACAGACATTAACGGAAATAGAAATCCTGAAGCTTTCTTT
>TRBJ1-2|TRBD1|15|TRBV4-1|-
CASSPGRVTQGGHTF
TGCGCCAGCAGCCCTGGGAGGGTGACACAGGGGGGCCACACCTTC
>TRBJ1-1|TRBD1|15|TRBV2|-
CASMRLDRVNTEAFF
TGTGCCAGCATGAGGCTCGACAGGGTGAACACTGAAGCTTTCTTT
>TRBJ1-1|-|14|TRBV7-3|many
CASSPNDWGTEAFF
TGTGCCAGCAGTCCCAACGACTGGGGCACTGAAGCTTTCTTT
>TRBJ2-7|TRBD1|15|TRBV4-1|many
CASSQEDRESYEQYF
TGCGCCAGCAGCCAAGAGGACAGGGAGTCCTACGAGCAGTACTTC
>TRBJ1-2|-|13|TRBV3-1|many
CASSQEALYGYTF
TGTGCCAGCAGCCAAGAGGCCCTCTATGGCTACACCTTC
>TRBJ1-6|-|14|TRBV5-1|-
CASTTGTDNSPLHF
TGCGCCAGCACCACAGGGACGGACAATTCACCCCTCCACTTT
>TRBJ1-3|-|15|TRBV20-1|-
CSATRTGRSGNTIYF
TGCAGTGCGACCCGAACAGGGAGGTCAGGAAACACCATATATTTT